These T cell receptor beta chains were read from a single sample in a study of blood T cells in healthy people across ages. TCRdb ran MiXCR on the 5' RACE reads and lists one entry per CDR3 protein. The repertoire holds about 680,000 distinct CDR3 sequences, with 49% as singletons. The sequencing input was blood. All receptors derive from a woman aged 55 to 70 in good health. Both conserved end residues are part of each CDR3. The D gene is left open where the match is weak. Clone size appears in some rows only: once, few, many, or a class for an expanded clone.

v_call	clone_size	d_call	j_call	cdr3_length	cdr3_nt	cdr3_aa
TRBV12-3/TRBV12-4	.	TRBD2	TRBJ2-1	15	TGTACCAGCAGTTTGGGGAGCGGGAGGGACAATGAGCAGTTCTTC	CTSSLGSGRDNEQFF
TRBV7-2	.	TRBD2	TRBJ2-1	16	TGTGCCAGCAGCCCTCAAGCGGGGAGCTCCTACAATGAGCAGTTCTTC	CASSPQAGSSYNEQFF
TRBV3-1	.	.	TRBJ2-5	16	TGTGCCAGCAGCCACGGGACCCCTCGACCCTACAATGAGCAGTACTTC	CASSHGTPRPYNEQYF
TRBV7-8	once	TRBD1	TRBJ1-1	13	TGTGCCAGCGGGGGACAGTTTTGGACTGAAGCTTTCTTT	CASGGQFWTEAFF
TRBV20-1	few	.	TRBJ2-3	14	TGCAGTGCTAGTGGCAGAGGGAGTGCAGATACGCAGTATTTT	CSASGRGSADTQYF
TRBV7-3	few	.	TRBJ1-2	13	TGTGCCAGCAGCTTAACGAGGACAACAGGCTACACCTTC	CASSLTRTTGYTF
TRBV18	few	.	TRBJ1-4	19	TGTGCCAGCTCACCACAGTCCGGGGCACGGAGCGGGACTAATGAAAAACTGTTTTTT	CASSPQSGARSGTNEKLFF
TRBV7-9	.	.	TRBJ2-1	14	TGTGCCAACAACCCCGGGACAAACTACAATGAGCAGTTCTTC	CANNPGTNYNEQFF
TRBV7-2	.	TRBD1	TRBJ1-2	12	TGTGCCAGCAGCTTTTACAGGGGCGGCTACACCTTC	CASSFYRGGYTF
TRBV10-3	.	TRBD2	TRBJ2-3	15	TGTGCCATCAGCGCTAGCGGGAGCCCGGGAGATACGCAGTATTTT	CAISASGSPGDTQYF
TRBV20-1	.	.	TRBJ1-5	14	TGCAGTGTTGTCCGCGCGGGGGCCGATCAGCCCCAGCATTTT	CSVVRAGADQPQHF
TRBV6-5	.	.	TRBJ2-5	14	TGTGCCAGCAGTTACGACGGGAGTATGAAGACCCAGTACTTC	CASSYDGSMKTQYF
TRBV7-2	few	.	TRBJ2-7	15	TGTGCCAGCAACCTTACCCCAGACTCCTACAATGAGCAGTACTTC	CASNLTPDSYNEQYF
TRBV5-1	few	.	TRBJ2-1	14	TGCGCCAGCAGCTTGCTCACGGGAGACAATGAGCAGTTCTTC	CASSLLTGDNEQFF
TRBV5-1	once	.	TRBJ1-3	14	TGCGCCAGCAGCTTGATCGGCTCTGGAAACACCATATATTTT	CASSLIGSGNTIYF
TRBV10-3	.	.	TRBJ1-2	13	TGTGCCATCAGTGCAACGGACAGAGATGGCTACACCTTC	CAISATDRDGYTF
TRBV6-2/TRBV6-3	.	.	TRBJ2-3	15	TGTGCCAGCAGCGTTCTTCAGCCTAGCACAGATACGCAGTATTTT	CASSVLQPSTDTQYF
TRBV5-1	.	.	TRBJ2-7	15	TGCGCCAGCAGCTTACGGGAGCAGGGGAGGCACGAGCAGTACTTC	CASSLREQGRHEQYF
TRBV9	.	.	TRBJ2-6	16	TGTGCCAGCAGCAGCGGACAGAGCTCTGGGGCCAACGTCCAGACTTTC	CASSSGQSSGANVQTF
TRBV2	.	.	TRBJ1-2	15	TGTGCCAGCAGTGAAGGAGGGAGCTTTAACTATGGCTACACCTTC	CASSEGGSFNYGYTF
TRBV3-1	.	.	TRBJ2-1	16	TGTGCCAGCAGCCGGGGGCGGGCCCGCACCTACAATGAGCAGTTCTTC	CASSRGRARTYNEQFF
TRBV6-5	few	TRBD2	TRBJ2-1	16	TGTGCCAGCAGTCGCCGCGGGAGCGGAGTGGCCGATGAGCAGTTCTTC	CASSRRGSGVADEQFF
TRBV29-1	many	.	TRBJ2-5	11	TGCAGCGCACAAGACAGGGAGACCCAGTACTTC	CSAQDRETQYF
TRBV27	.	TRBD1	TRBJ2-3	13	TGTGCCAACCCGACAGGGGGCATCGATACGCAGTATTTT	CANPTGGIDTQYF
TRBV7-2	few	TRBD1	TRBJ2-7	14	TGTGCCAGCAGCTTTGGACAGGGGAGGGACGAGCAGTACTTC	CASSFGQGRDEQYF
TRBV29-1	few	TRBD1	TRBJ1-1	13	TGCAGCGCAGGGCAGGGGGGCAACACTGAAGCTTTCTTT	CSAGQGGNTEAFF